A selection of T cell receptor beta chains follows, all from one sample in a study of cytomegalovirus exposure and HLA in healthy donors. Clones were sequenced by immunoSEQ multiplex PCR, and TCRdb holds only the in-frame ones, with some missing. Here the sample spans approximately 79,000 clones, more than 60% being singletons. Sequenced: PBMCs. These receptors all stem from a middle-aged man in good health and CMV-seronegative. CDR3s include the opening cysteine and the closing phenylalanine or tryptophan. Each record gives: CDR3 protein, CDR3 DNA, J gene, D gene, V gene, clone size. D genes are given only for firm matches. Clone size is not always given. Where it is, it says once, few, many or a class for expanded clones.

CDR3: CSVPWGGLHTEAFF; DNA: TGCAGCGTTCCCTGGGGCGGCCTACACACTGAAGCTTTCTTT; J: TRBJ1-1; D: NA; V: TRBV29-1; size: NA
CDR3: CASSPNSDRVNTEAFF; DNA: TGTGCCAGCAGTCCGAATTCGGACAGAGTGAACACTGAAGCTTTCTTT; J: TRBJ1-1; D: NA; V: TRBV28; size: NA
CDR3: CASSVGGFGNQPQHF; DNA: TGTGCCAGCAGCGTTGGAGGGTTTGGCAATCAGCCCCAGCATTTT; J: TRBJ1-5; D: NA; V: TRBV9; size: NA
CDR3: CASSWGGDTEAFF; DNA: TGTGCCAGCAGCTGGGGGGGGGACACTGAAGCTTTCTTT; J: TRBJ1-1; D: NA; V: TRBV11-2; size: NA
CDR3: CASSLATRAYEQYF; DNA: TGTGCCAGCAGCTTAGCGACTCGGGCCTACGAGCAGTACTTC; J: TRBJ2-7; D: NA; V: TRBV11-2; size: few
CDR3: CASSREIAGRDNEQFF; DNA: TGTGCCAGCAGCCGAGAAATAGCGGGAAGGGACAATGAGCAGTTCTTC; J: TRBJ2-1; D: TRBD2; V: TRBV4-2; size: NA
CDR3: CASSPQWFDEQYF; DNA: TGTGCCAGCAGCCCTCAGTGGTTCGACGAGCAGTACTTC; J: TRBJ2-7; D: NA; V: TRBV14; size: NA
CDR3: CASSLDSGRASITGELFF; DNA: TGTGCCAGCAGCTTAGATAGCGGGAGGGCCTCTATCACCGGGGAGCTGTTTTTT; J: TRBJ2-2; D: TRBD2; V: TRBV11-2; size: NA
CDR3: CASRLGGQNNYGYTF; DNA: TGTGCCAGCAGACTCGGGGGGCAGAATAACTATGGCTACACCTTC; J: TRBJ1-2; D: NA; V: TRBV28; size: NA
CDR3: CSVEAPDPTEAFF; DNA: TGCAGCGTTGAAGCCCCAGATCCCACTGAAGCTTTCTTT; J: TRBJ1-1; D: NA; V: TRBV29-1; size: NA
CDR3: CASSFRPGTSDSYEQYF; DNA: TGTGCCAGCAGCTTTCGTCCCGGGACTAGCGACTCCTACGAGCAGTACTTC; J: TRBJ2-7; D: TRBD2; V: TRBV7-9; size: NA
CDR3: CASSQGLAGGTSYNEQFF; DNA: TGTGCCAGCAGCCAAGGACTAGCGGGAGGAACGTCCTACAATGAGCAGTTCTTC; J: TRBJ2-1; D: TRBD2; V: TRBV4-2; size: NA
CDR3: CASFGQGDTGELFF; DNA: TGTGCCAGCTTTGGACAGGGGGACACCGGGGAGCTGTTTTTT; J: TRBJ2-2; D: TRBD1; V: TRBV2; size: NA
CDR3: CASTGTGLNEQFF; DNA: TGTGCCAGCACAGGGACAGGGTTAAATGAGCAGTTCTTC; J: TRBJ2-1; D: TRBD1; V: TRBV6-1; size: NA
CDR3: CASSLVAGVSEKLFF; DNA: TGCGCCAGCAGCTTGGTGGCGGGGGTGTCTGAAAAACTGTTTTTT; J: TRBJ1-4; D: NA; V: TRBV5-1; size: NA
CDR3: CASTIQQGAEAFF; DNA: TGTGCCAGTACCATACAACAGGGGGCTGAAGCTTTCTTT; J: TRBJ1-1; D: TRBD1; V: TRBV19; size: few
CDR3: CASSVSGRDDEQFF; DNA: TGTGCCAGCAGTGTTAGCGGGAGGGATGATGAGCAGTTCTTC; J: TRBJ2-1; D: TRBD2; V: TRBV6-4; size: NA
CDR3: CASTETGYGYTF; DNA: TGTGCCTCTACCGAGACAGGCTATGGCTACACCTTC; J: TRBJ1-2; D: NA; V: TRBV19; size: NA
CDR3: CASSPLRVSGANVLTF; DNA: TGTGCCAGCAGCCCCCTGCGCGTCTCTGGGGCCAACGTCCTGACTTTC; J: TRBJ2-6; D: NA; V: TRBV27; size: NA